This TCR beta chain was documented in a study of blood T cell repertoires in COVID-19. Repertoires were generated with immunoSEQ multiplex PCR, while TCRdb's copy carries only in-frame clones and drops some. The sample shows approximately 250,000 clones, more than 65% of them seen only once. The clonotype originates from a man in his forties who had recovered from COVID-19. Sample: peripheral blood.

The CDR3 loop reads CASSADAGDHQPQHF. For the CDR3, the DNA is TGTGCCAGCAGTGCCGACGCGGGCGACCATCAGCCCCAGCATTTT. V is TRBV25-1 and J is TRBJ1-5; D remains ambiguous. Between the trimmed V and J ends, which lost 4 bases and 5 bases, there was a span of 15 bases. There are 15 residues in the CDR3. Germline V gives CDR1 MGHDK, CDR2 SYGVNS. Full variable domain (rest looked up from reference TRBV25-1 and TRBJ1-5): EADIYQTPRYLVIGTGKKITLECSQTMGHDKMYWYQQDPGMELHLIHYSYGVNSTEKGDLSSESTVSRIRTEHFPLTLESARPSHTSQYLCASSADAGDHQPQHFGDGTRLSIL.